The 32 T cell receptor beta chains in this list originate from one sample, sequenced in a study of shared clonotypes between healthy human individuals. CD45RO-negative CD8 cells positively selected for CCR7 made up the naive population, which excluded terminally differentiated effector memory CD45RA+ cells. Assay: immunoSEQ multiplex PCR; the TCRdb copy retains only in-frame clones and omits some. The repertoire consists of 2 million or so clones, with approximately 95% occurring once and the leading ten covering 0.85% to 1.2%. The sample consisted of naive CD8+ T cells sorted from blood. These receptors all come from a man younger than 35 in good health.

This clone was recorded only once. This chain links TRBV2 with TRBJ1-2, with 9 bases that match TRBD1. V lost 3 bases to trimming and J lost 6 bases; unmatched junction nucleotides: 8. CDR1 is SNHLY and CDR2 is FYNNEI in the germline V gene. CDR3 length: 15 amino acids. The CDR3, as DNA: TGTGCCAGCAGTGAGATGGGACAGGGTGACCATGGCTACACCTTC. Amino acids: CASSEMGQGDHGYTF.

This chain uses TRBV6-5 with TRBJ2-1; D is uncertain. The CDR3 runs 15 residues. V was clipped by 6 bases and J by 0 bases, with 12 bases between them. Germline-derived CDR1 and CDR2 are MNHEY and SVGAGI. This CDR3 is CASRYLSGSYNEQFF. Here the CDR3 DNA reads TGTGCCAGCAGGTATCTCTCAGGCTCCTACAATGAGCAGTTCTTC.

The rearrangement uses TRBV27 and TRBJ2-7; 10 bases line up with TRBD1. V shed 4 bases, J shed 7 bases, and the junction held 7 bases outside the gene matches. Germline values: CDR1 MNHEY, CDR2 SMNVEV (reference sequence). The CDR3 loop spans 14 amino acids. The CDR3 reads CASSSDRGLGEQYF. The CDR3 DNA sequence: TGTGCCAGCAGTTCCGACAGGGGGCTGGGGGAGCAGTACTTC.

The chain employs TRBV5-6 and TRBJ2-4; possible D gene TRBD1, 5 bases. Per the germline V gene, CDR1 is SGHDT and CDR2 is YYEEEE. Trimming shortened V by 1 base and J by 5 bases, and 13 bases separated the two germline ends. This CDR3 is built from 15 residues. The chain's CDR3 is CASSLLSRVENIQYF. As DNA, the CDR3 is TGTGCCAGCAGCTTGTTAAGCAGGGTAGAAAACATTCAGTACTTC.

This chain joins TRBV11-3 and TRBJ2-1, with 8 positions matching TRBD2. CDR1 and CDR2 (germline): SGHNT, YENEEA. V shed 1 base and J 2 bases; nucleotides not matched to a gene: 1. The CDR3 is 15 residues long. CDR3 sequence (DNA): TGTGCCAGCAGCTTAGGAGCGGGGGCCTACAATGAGCAGTTCTTC. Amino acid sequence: CASSLGAGAYNEQFF.

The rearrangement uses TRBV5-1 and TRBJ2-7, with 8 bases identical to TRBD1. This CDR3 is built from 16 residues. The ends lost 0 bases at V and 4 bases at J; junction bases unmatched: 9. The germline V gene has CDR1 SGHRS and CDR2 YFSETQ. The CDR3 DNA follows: TGCGCCAGCAGCTTGGCCGAGGACAGGGCTGGGTACGAGCAGTACTTC. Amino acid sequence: CASSLAEDRAGYEQYF.

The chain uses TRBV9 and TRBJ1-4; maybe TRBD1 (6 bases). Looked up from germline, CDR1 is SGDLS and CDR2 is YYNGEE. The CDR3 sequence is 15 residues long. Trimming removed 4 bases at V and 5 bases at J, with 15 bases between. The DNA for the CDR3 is TGTGCCAGCAGCCGGGGCGGGGGCTTCAATGAAAAACTGTTTTTT. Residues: CASSRGGGFNEKLFF.

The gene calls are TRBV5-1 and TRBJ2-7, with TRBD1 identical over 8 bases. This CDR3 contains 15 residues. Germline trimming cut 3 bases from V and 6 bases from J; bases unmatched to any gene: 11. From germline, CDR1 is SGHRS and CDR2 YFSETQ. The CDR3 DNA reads TGCGCCAGCAGCTCAGACAGGGGTGGTCTAGTCGAGCAGTACTTC. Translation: CASSSDRGGLVEQYF.

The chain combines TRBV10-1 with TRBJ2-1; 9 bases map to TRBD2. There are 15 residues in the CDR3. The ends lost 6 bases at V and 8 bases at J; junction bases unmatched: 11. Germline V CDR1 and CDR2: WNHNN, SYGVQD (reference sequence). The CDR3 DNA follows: TGCGCCAGCAGACCCGAGGGCGGGAGGGCCGATGAGCAGTTCTTC. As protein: CASRPEGGRADEQFF.

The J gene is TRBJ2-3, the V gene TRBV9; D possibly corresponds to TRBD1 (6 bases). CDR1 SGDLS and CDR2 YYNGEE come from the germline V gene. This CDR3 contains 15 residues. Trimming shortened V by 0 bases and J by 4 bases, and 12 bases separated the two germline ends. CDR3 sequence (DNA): TGTGCCAGCAGCGTAGCCCCAGGGGTGGCAGATACGCAGTATTTT. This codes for CASSVAPGVADTQYF.

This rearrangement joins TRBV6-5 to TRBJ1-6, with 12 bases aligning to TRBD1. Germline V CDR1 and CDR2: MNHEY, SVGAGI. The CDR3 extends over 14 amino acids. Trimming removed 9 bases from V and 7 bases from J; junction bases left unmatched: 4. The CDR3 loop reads CARGQGARNSPLHF. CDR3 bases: TGTGCCAGGGGACAGGGGGCGCGGAATTCACCCCTCCACTTT.

DNA of the CDR3: TGTGCCAGCAGCTTAGCCGGACAGGAGACCTATGGCTACACCTTC. This sequence encodes CASSLAGQETYGYTF. The chain is built from TRBV7-9 and TRBJ1-2; 7 nucleotides align to TRBD1. The germline CDR1 and CDR2 sequences are SEHNR and FQNEAQ (reference sequence). V trimming: 0 bases; J trimming: 4 bases; junction bases outside the gene matches: 5. CDR3 length: 15 amino acids.

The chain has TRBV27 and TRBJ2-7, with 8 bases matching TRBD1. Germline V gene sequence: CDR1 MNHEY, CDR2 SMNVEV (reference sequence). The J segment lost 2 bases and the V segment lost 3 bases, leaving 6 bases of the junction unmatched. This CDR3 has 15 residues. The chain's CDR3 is CASSFVQGATYEQYF. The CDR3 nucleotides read TGTGCCAGCAGTTTTGTTCAGGGGGCTACCTACGAGCAGTACTTC.

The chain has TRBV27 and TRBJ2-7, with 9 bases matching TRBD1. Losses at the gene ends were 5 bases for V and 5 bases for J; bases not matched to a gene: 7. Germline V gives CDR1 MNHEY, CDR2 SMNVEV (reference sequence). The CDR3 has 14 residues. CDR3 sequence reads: CASSPDRGLNEQYF. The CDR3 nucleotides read TGTGCCAGCAGTCCGGACAGGGGCCTCAACGAGCAGTACTTC.

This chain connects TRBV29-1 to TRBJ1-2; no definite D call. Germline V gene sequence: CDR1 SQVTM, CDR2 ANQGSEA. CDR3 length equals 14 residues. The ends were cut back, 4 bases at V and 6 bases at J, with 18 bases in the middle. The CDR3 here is CSVVLDSGPHGYTF. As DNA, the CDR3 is TGCAGCGTTGTATTGGACTCGGGTCCCCATGGCTACACCTTC. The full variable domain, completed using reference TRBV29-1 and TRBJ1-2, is SAVISQKPSRDICQRGTSLTIQCQVDSQVTMMFWYRQQPGQSLTLIATANQGSEATYESGFVIDKFPISRPNLTFSTLTVSNMSPEDSSIYLCSVVLDSGPHGYTFGSGTRLTVV.

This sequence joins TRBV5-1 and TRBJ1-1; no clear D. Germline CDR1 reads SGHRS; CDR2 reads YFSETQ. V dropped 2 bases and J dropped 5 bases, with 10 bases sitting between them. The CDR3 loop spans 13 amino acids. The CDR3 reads CASSFDIGTEAFF. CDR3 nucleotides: TGCGCCAGCAGCTTCGATATTGGTACTGAAGCTTTCTTT.

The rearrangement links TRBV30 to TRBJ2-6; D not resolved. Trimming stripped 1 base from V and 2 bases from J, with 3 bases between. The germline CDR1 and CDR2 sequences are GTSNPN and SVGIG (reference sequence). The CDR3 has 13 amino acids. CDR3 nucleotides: TGTGCCTGGAGTGGGACTGGGGCCAACGTCCTGACTTTC. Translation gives CAWSGTGANVLTF.

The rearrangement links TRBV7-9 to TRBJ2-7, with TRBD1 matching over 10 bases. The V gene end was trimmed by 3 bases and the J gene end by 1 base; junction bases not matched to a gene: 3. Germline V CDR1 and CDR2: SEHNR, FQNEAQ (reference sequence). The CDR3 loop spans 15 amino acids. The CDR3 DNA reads TGTGCCAGCAGCTTGACAGGGGGCCCATCCTACGAGCAGTACTTC. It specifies CASSLTGGPSYEQYF.

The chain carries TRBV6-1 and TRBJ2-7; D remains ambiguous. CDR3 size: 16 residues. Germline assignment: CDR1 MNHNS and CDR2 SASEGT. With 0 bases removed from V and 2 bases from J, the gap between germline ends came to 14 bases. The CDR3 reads CASSEAPSFPAYEQYF. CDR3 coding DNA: TGTGCCAGCAGTGAAGCTCCATCGTTTCCTGCCTACGAGCAGTACTTC.

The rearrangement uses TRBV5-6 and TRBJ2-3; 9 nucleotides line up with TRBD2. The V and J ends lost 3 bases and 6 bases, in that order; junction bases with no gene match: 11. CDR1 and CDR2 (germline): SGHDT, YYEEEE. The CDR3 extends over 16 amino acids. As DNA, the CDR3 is TGTGCCAGCAGCTGGTCTGCGCGGGAGGGTAGTGATACGCAGTATTTT. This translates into CASSWSAREGSDTQYF.

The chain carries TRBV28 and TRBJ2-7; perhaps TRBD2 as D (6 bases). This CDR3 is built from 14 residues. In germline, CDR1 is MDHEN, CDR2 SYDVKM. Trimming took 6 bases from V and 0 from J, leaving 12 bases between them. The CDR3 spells CASRGGDHSYEQYF. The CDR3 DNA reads TGTGCCAGCAGGGGGGGTGATCACTCCTACGAGCAGTACTTC.

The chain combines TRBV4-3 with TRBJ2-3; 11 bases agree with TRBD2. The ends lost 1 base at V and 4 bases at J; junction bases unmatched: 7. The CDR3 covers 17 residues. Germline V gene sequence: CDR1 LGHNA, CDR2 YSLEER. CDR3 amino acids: CASSQGLAGGGADTQYF. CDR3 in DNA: TGCGCCAGCAGCCAAGGGCTAGCGGGAGGAGGGGCAGATACGCAGTATTTT.

For the CDR3, the DNA is TGTGCCAGTGCTGGAGGGGAAGAGACCCAGTACTTC. It translates to CASAGGEETQYF. The rearrangement uses TRBV19 and TRBJ2-5; TRBD2 might be the D (6 bases). This CDR3 has 12 amino acids. Germline V gives CDR1 LNHDA, CDR2 SQIVND (reference sequence). Trimming stripped 8 bases from V and 3 bases from J, with 10 bases between.

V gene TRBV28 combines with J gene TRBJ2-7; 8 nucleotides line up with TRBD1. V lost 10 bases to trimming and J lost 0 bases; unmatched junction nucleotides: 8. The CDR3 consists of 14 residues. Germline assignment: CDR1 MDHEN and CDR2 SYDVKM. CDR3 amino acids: CATARTGTSYEQYF. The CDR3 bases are TGTGCCACCGCAAGGACAGGGACCTCCTACGAGCAGTACTTC. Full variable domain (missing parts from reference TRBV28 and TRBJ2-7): DVKVTQSSRYLVKRTGEKVFLECVQDMDHENMFWYRQDPGLGLRLIYFSYDVKMKEKGDIPEGYSVSREKKERFSLILESASTNQTSMYLCATARTGTSYEQYFGPGTRLTVT.

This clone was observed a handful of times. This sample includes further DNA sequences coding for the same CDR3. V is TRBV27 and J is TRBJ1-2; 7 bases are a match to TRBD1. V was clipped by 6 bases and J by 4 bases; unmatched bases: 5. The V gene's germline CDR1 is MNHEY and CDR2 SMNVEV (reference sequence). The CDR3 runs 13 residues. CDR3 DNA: TGTGCCAGCAGCCCTGGGACAGTCTATGGCTACACCTTC. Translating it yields CASSPGTVYGYTF.

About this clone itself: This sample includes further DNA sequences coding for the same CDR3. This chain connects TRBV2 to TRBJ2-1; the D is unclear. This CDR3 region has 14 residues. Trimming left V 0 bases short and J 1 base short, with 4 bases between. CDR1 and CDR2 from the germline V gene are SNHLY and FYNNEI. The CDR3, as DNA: TGTGCCAGCAGTGAAGCTGGGTCCTACAATGAGCAGTTCTTC. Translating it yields CASSEAGSYNEQFF.

The CDR3 nucleotides are TGCGCCAGCAGCCAAGACGGCGTTGGGAACACTGAAGCTTTCTTT. As protein: CASSQDGVGNTEAFF. The chain recombines TRBV4-3 with TRBJ1-1; D unresolved. In germline, CDR1 is LGHNA, CDR2 YSLEER. V dropped 0 bases and J dropped 1 base, with 9 bases sitting between them. This CDR3 is 15 amino acids long.

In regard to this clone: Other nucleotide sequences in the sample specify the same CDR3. CDR3 sequence (DNA): TGCGCCAGCAGCCCTCGGGCGGGAACAGATACGCAGTATTTT. Its translation: CASSPRAGTDTQYF. The genes are TRBV4-1 and TRBJ2-3, with D maybe TRBD2 (6 bases). Trimming shortened V by 4 bases and J by 3 bases, and 11 bases separated the two germline ends. Germline assignment: CDR1 MGHRA and CDR2 YSYEKL. This CDR3 contains 14 residues.

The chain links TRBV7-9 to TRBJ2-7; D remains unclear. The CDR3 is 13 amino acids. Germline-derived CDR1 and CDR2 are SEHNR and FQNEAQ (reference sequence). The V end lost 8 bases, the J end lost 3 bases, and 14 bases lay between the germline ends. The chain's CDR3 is CASSPGEVYEQYF. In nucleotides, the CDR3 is TGTGCCAGCTCCCCTGGAGAGGTCTACGAGCAGTACTTC.

The CDR3 nucleotides are TGTGCCAGCAGTGAAAGGGCAGCTTCGTACCAAGAGACCCAGTACTTC. Residues: CASSERAASYQETQYF. The rearrangement links TRBV6-1 to TRBJ2-5; no clear D gene. The CDR3 covers 16 residues. Germline V lookup: CDR1 MNHNS, CDR2 SASEGT. Trimming removed 2 bases from V and 0 bases from J, with 13 bases in between.

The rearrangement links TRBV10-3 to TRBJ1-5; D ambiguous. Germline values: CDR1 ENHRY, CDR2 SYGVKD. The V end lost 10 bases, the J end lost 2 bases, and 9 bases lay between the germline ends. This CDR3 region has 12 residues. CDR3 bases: TGTGCCAGCCATTCGGGCAATCAGCCCCAGCATTTT. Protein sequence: CASHSGNQPQHF.

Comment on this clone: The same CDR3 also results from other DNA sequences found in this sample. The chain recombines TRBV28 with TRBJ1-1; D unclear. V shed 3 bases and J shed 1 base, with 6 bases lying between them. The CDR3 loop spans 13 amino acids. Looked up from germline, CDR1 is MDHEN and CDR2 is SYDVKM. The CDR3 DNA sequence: TGTGCCAGCAGTTTTAATGAGAACACTGAAGCTTTCTTT. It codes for CASSFNENTEAFF.